A single TCR beta chain is shown here with its context. This clone counts as medium-sized (0.01 to 0.1%) based on its frequency; no count is recorded. Its antigen is still unknown. The read terminates 3 residues ahead of where the CDR3 ends, so the germline J gene completes it. The data were obtained in a study of T cells in women clearing cervical HPV infection (dated by TCRdb to 2016 to 2019). In terms of the full investigation: Cases were 20 to 25 women with histologically confirmed HPV16-related CIN3 or worse, including a couple of invasive cancers. The roughly 25 controls were women who cleared a single incident HPV16 infection within 12 months without developing precancer or cancer. Blood from cases was collected at the visit at which the lesion was first identified, whereas blood from controls was collected once infection was no longer detected. For cases, a median interval of about 150 days, with an interquartile range of 90 to 200 days, was observed between lesion detection and blood sampling. HLA typing was available for only a few women, so HLA type could not be excluded as a confounder. Nested within Costa Rica's Guanacaste HPV Natural History Study, an exploratory proof-of-principle case-control study compared TCR repertoires across cervical HPV16 outcomes. Cases and controls were matched on year of sample collection and on age within five years. A median age of approximately 30 years was observed in cases versus more than 37 in controls, and no significant differences in baseline characteristics were found. In the parent cohort, some 10,000 women aged 18 or older were enrolled in Guanacaste, Costa Rica, during about 1992 to 1995 and were followed for six to seven years. Five blinded duplicates per group were added as quality controls, so that 60 or so samples were obtained: some 50 participants and 10 replicates.

The study at large found these results: Whether associations preceded infection or resulted from infection could not be shown with the cross-sectional design, and effector/memory subsets and HPV-specific T cells were not isolated. Random forest classifiers combining richness and V gene abundances distinguished cases from controls with an estimated AUC of roughly 0.83. TRBV6-7 relative abundance was lower in cases than in controls (around 0.11% versus 0.15%; Bonferroni P = 0.0008). TCR repertoire richness was significantly higher in CIN3+ cases than in controls across sequencing depths, while evenness did not differ. T-cell numbers per sample were unknown, so richness differences could reflect varying T-cell content rather than repertoire biology.

Using the immunoSEQ assay, multiplex PCR amplified TCR beta CDR3 regions from an average of 1200 ng of genomic DNA per sample. To correct primer bias, the assay used a complete synthetic TCR repertoire to set an amplification baseline. The amplicons were sequenced on the Illumina platform. On the study's bioinformatics: Error correction of the sequences involved clustering with frequency ratios plus a modified nearest-neighbor algorithm, after which the sequences were analyzed in the immunoSEQ Analyzer using IMGT gene definitions. At each rarefaction depth, TCR richness and evenness were averaged across 20 rarefaction repeats, and any sample with fewer sequences than the depth was left out. Wilcoxon rank sum tests with FDR correction were used to compare V, D and J gene relative abundances between the groups. An intraclass correlation of 95% to 97% for TCR richness and an average of roughly 80% across some 70 gene segments were obtained from the blinded duplicates. TCRdb took this table from immuneACCESS and kept in-frame rearrangements with V and J called. Such tables lack part of the clones; where checked against another copy, unresolved V genes explain under half of the gap, and the rest is unexplained. V and J calls and clone size are those listed in that table; D and trimming were worked out from the DNA. The sample table includes about 41,000 clones. The ten largest clones capture 7.6% of the sample.

Every participant had a single incident cervical HPV16 infection, and prevalent HPV16 infections were excluded. Cervical HPV DNA was detected with MY09/MY11 PCR, and genotyping was done by dot-blot hybridization. Fifteen mL of heparinized blood were centrifuged, and the buffy coat was aliquoted, frozen at -30°C, then stored at -80°C. Genomic DNA was extracted from buffy coat specimens using QIAGEN kits. Looking up the germline V gene (reference sequence) yields CDR1 LNHDA and CDR2 SQIVND. V and J are truncated by 2 bases and 5 bases respectively, leaving an intervening sequence of 13 bases. The CDR3 runs 15 amino acids, cysteine and phenylalanine included. The DNA covers only part of the CDR3, 36 bases in frame from base 1.

In this chain, TRBV19 is recombined with TRBJ1-5; possibly the D gene is TRBD1, per 6 matching bases. This clonotype was obtained from a woman between 18 and 75 years old with a cervical HPV16 infection that either progressed to CIN3+ or cleared (not recorded which). Sequenced input: blood buffy coat. The CDR3 here reads CASSISRGPHQPQHF. The part of the CDR3 DNA that was read is TGTGCCAGTAGTATAAGCAGGGGTCCCCATCAGCCC.